Following are 11 T cell receptor beta chains from one sample sequenced in a study of identical twins. In TCRdb, the 5' RACE reads were re-called with MiXCR into one record per CDR3 protein. The profile shows under 350,000 distinct CDR3 sequences, just under 9.5% of them singletons. The same specimen was also included in a second study, on yellow fever vaccine responses in identical twins.

Sequencing was performed on CD8+ T cells sorted from blood. The receptors come from a woman younger than 30 in good health.

This clonotype was recorded many times. The chain employs TRBV11-2 and TRBJ2-1; D is uncertain. This CDR3 is built from 12 residues. Germline V gives CDR1 SGHAT, CDR2 FQNNGV. Trimming took off 4 bases at V and 4 bases at J, with 5 bases between the two ends. In DNA form, the CDR3 reads TGTGCCAGCAGCTCGCAATACAATGAGCAGTTCTTC. This codes for CASSSQYNEQFF.

This clonotype came up many times. The chain has TRBV6-2 or TRBV6-3 and TRBJ2-7; TRBD2 agrees at 9 bases. Germline lookup yields CDR1 MNHEY and CDR2 SVGEGT. The V segment lost 10 bases and the J segment 2 bases; nucleotides outside the gene matches: 6. This CDR3 region has 13 residues. CDR3 loop: CATSLAGPYEQYF. Written as DNA, the CDR3 is TGTGCCACCTCGCTAGCGGGACCCTACGAGCAGTACTTC.

This clonotype was picked up many times. The chain combines TRBV6-2 or TRBV6-3 with TRBJ1-6; D possibly corresponds to TRBD1 (5 bases). The germline V gene encodes CDR1 MNHEY and CDR2 SVGEGT. V gave up 5 bases and J gave up 11 bases, with 19 bases separating them. CDR3 length: 15 residues. The CDR3 bases are TGTGCCAGCAGTGACCTCTTTGGGCAGGGACCACCCCTCCACTTT. Its protein is CASSDLFGQGPPLHF.

The sample holds a few counts of this clonotype. This chain joins TRBV9 and TRBJ2-5, with D possibly being TRBD1 (5 bases). CDR3 length: 15 residues. The germline V gene encodes CDR1 SGDLS and CDR2 YYNGEE. V was cut by 4 bases and J by 1 base, with 14 bases left in between. CDR3 residues: CASSPTDTFQETQYF. The DNA of the CDR3 is TGTGCCAGCAGCCCGACGGACACCTTCCAAGAGACCCAGTACTTC.

This clonotype occurred a few times. Written as DNA, the CDR3 is TGTGCCAGCAGCCAAGATTTCGGTCAAAGGGAGACCCAGTACTTC. It translates to CASSQDFGQRETQYF. The rearrangement uses TRBV14 and TRBJ2-5; D not certain. V gave up 0 bases and J gave up 5 bases, with 13 bases separating them. Looked up from germline, CDR1 is SGHDN and CDR2 is FVKESK. The CDR3 consists of 15 residues.

Only a few counts were recorded for this clonotype. The rearrangement links TRBV4-3 to TRBJ2-3, with 7 bases matching TRBD2. Losses at the gene ends were 0 bases for V and 5 bases for J; bases not matched to a gene: 11. CDR1 LGHNA and CDR2 YSLEER come from the germline V gene. The CDR3 totals 17 residues. The CDR3 region is CASSQDLGASGGDTQYF. DNA of the CDR3: TGCGCCAGCAGCCAAGATTTAGGGGCTAGCGGAGGAGATACGCAGTATTTT.

This clonotype appeared a few times. The chain couples TRBV6-5 to TRBJ1-1; D is uncertain. V lost 3 bases to trimming and J lost 7 bases, with 12 bases between them. The CDR3 is 13 amino acids. CDR1 and CDR2 from the germline V gene are MNHEY and SVGAGI. The CDR3 is CASSYYGRDEAFF. The CDR3 bases are TGTGCCAGCAGTTATTACGGACGGGATGAAGCTTTCTTT.

This chain uses TRBV4-3 with TRBJ2-5; D gene uncertain. V lost 1 base, J lost 0 bases, and 6 bases lay in between. Per germline, CDR1 LGHNA and CDR2 YSLEER. This CDR3 is built from 14 residues. DNA for the CDR3: TGCGCCAGCAGCCAAGGTCGAAACCAAGAGACCCAGTACTTC. It translates to CASSQGRNQETQYF.

The chain links TRBV5-1 to TRBJ1-1; D is uncertain. The ends were cut back, 0 bases at V and 7 bases at J, with 10 bases in the middle. The CDR3 consists of 13 residues. Germline CDR1 SGHRS, CDR2 YFSETQ. The CDR3 spells CASSLGWTNEAFF. The DNA of the CDR3 is TGCGCCAGCAGCTTGGGCTGGACCAATGAAGCTTTCTTT.

The V and J genes are TRBV6-2 or TRBV6-3 and TRBJ2-5; 8 bases are shared with TRBD2. The CDR3 runs 16 residues. Trimming cost V 2 bases and J 5 bases; bases outside gene matches: 10. The germline V gene has CDR1 MNHEY and CDR2 SVGEGT. CDR3 sequence: CASSYVIGGAVETQYF. In nucleotides, the CDR3 is TGTGCCAGCAGTTACGTAATCGGGGGGGCAGTGGAGACCCAGTACTTC.

V and J are TRBV20-1 and TRBJ2-6, with 9 nucleotides matching TRBD2. The CDR3 is 17 amino acids. The J segment lost 0 bases and the V segment lost 1 base, leaving 4 bases of the junction unmatched. The germline gives CDR1 DFQATT, CDR2 SNEGSKA (reference sequence). The chain's CDR3 is CSARGPSGNSGANVLTF. The CDR3 bases are TGCAGTGCTAGAGGCCCTAGCGGGAACTCTGGGGCCAACGTCCTGACTTTC.